Following are 21 T cell receptor beta chains from one sample sequenced in a study of lymphopenia after photon versus proton radiotherapy. The repertoire was sequenced with immunoSEQ multiplex PCR; TCRdb's copy has only in-frame clones and lacks some. The sample has 150,000 to 200,000 clones, approximately 91% seen once. The material sequenced was peripheral blood, taken from a patient treated with photon-based radiotherapy. Source of these receptors: a man between 45 and 60 years old with gastric cancer.

V and J are TRBV20-1 and TRBJ2-7, with D unclear. The CDR3 covers 11 residues. In germline, CDR1 is DFQATT, CDR2 SNEGSKA (reference sequence). The V end was cut by 5 bases, the J end by 3 bases, with 8 bases between. Here the CDR3 reads CSAPDNYEQYF. The CDR3 region has the DNA TGCAGTGCTCCTGACAACTACGAGCAGTACTTC.

The chain recombines TRBV7-6 with TRBJ1-5; unclear D gene. The V gene lost 1 base and the J gene lost 2 bases, with 6 bases spanning the gap. CDR1 and CDR2 (germline): SGHVS, FNYEAQ. The CDR3 sequence is 14 residues long. The CDR3 nucleotides read TGTGCCAGCAGCTTAGGGGGAGGCAATCAGCCCCAGCATTTT. This translates into CASSLGGGNQPQHF.

The rearrangement joins TRBV6-5 to TRBJ2-7, with TRBD2 matching over 7 bases. V shed 6 bases, J shed 7 bases, and the junction held 12 bases outside the gene matches. The germline gives CDR1 MNHEY, CDR2 SVGAGI. The CDR3 has 14 residues. The DNA of the CDR3 is TGTGCCAGCAGGGGGGACTGGGGGGGAATGGAGCAGTACTTC. Amino acid sequence: CASRGDWGGMEQYF.

V usage is TRBV7-2 and J usage is TRBJ2-7; no clear D. CDR1 is SGHTA, CDR2 FQGNSA, per germline. Trimming took 1 base from V and 9 from J, leaving 13 bases between them. This CDR3 is built from 13 residues. The CDR3 DNA reads as TGTGCCAGCAGCTTAGGAGATGTCCTGGGGCAGTACTTC. Translation gives CASSLGDVLGQYF.

This clone was seen once. V gene TRBV19 combines with J gene TRBJ2-6; no definite D call. Between the trimmed V and J ends, which lost 3 bases and 4 bases, there was a span of 10 bases. Germline CDR1 and CDR2: LNHDA and SQIVND (reference sequence). The CDR3 totals 15 residues. The CDR3 here is CASSMVGSGANVLTF. CDR3 coding DNA: TGTGCCAGTAGTATGGTGGGGTCCGGGGCCAACGTCCTGACTTTC.

CDR3: CASRSAGSTNYGYTF. CDR3 nucleotides: TGTGCCAGCAGATCCGCCGGGTCAACAAACTATGGCTACACCTTC. V is TRBV27 and J is TRBJ1-2; D remains ambiguous. This CDR3 comprises 15 residues. Germline V CDR1 and CDR2: MNHEY, SMNVEV (reference sequence). V was shortened by 6 bases and J by 2 bases, with 16 bases between the two germline ends.

The V call is TRBV6-6, the J call TRBJ2-3, with D hard to call. The germline V and J ends were trimmed by 5 bases and 4 bases, with 13 bases remaining between them. CDR1 MNHNY and CDR2 SVGAGI come from the germline V gene (reference sequence). This CDR3 region has 14 residues. The DNA for the CDR3 is TGTGCCAGCAGTGGAGACGGAGACCCAGATACGCAGTATTTT. This codes for CASSGDGDPDTQYF.

V and J are TRBV28 and TRBJ1-3; D is undetermined. V shed 2 bases and J shed 3 bases, with 5 bases lying between them. The germline V gene has CDR1 MDHEN and CDR2 SYDVKM. The CDR3 contains 13 residues. CDR3: CASSLGSGNTIYF. CDR3 DNA: TGTGCCAGCAGTTTAGGTAGTGGAAACACCATATATTTT. The full variable domain, completed using reference TRBV28 and TRBJ1-3, is DVKVTQSSRYLVKRTGEKVFLECVQDMDHENMFWYRQDPGLGLRLIYFSYDVKMKEKGDIPEGYSVSREKKERFSLILESASTNQTSMYLCASSLGSGNTIYFGEGSWLTVV.

Concerning this clone itself: In the same sample, other DNA sequences code for this CDR3. The chain is built from TRBV6-5 and TRBJ1-5; 9 nucleotides match TRBD1. The length of the CDR3 is 15 residues. J was trimmed by 4 bases and V by 6 bases; bases with no gene match: 7. Germline lookup yields CDR1 MNHEY and CDR2 SVGAGI. CDR3 sequence (DNA): TGTGCCAGCAGCTCAGACAGGGGGGGAAATCAGCCCCAGCATTTT. It codes for CASSSDRGGNQPQHF.

V is TRBV19 and J is TRBJ1-2; the D gene is possibly TRBD1 (5 bases). The CDR3 length is 13 residues. V was cut by 2 bases and J by 1 base, with 5 bases left in between. Germline CDR1 LNHDA, CDR2 SQIVND (reference sequence). The CDR3 region is CASSIRGNYGYTF. The CDR3 DNA sequence: TGTGCCAGTAGTATAAGGGGTAACTATGGCTACACCTTC.

V is TRBV7-6 and J is TRBJ2-1, with 7 bases that match TRBD1. Per germline, CDR1 SGHVS and CDR2 FNYEAQ. Unmatched junction bases numbered 7, after V lost 5 bases and J lost 0 bases. There are 16 residues in the CDR3. For the CDR3, the DNA is TGTGCCAGCAGCCCTACGGGACAGAGCTCCTACAATGAGCAGTTCTTC. This translates into CASSPTGQSSYNEQFF.

V gene TRBV20-1 combines with J gene TRBJ2-3, with 7 positions matching TRBD2. This CDR3 is 11 amino acids long. Germline V gene sequence: CDR1 DFQATT, CDR2 SNEGSKA (reference sequence). Germline trimming cut 4 bases from V and 11 bases from J; bases unmatched to any gene: 6. The CDR3 nucleotides read TGCAGTGCTACCCCCCTAGCGGAGCAGTATTTT. Translation: CSATPLAEQYF.

The count of this clone is one. The rearrangement uses TRBV6-6 and TRBJ2-7; 10 bases agree with TRBD1. Germline trimming cut 4 bases from V and 5 bases from J; bases unmatched to any gene: 5. Germline V lookup: CDR1 MNHNY, CDR2 SVGAGI (reference sequence). The CDR3 runs to 14 residues. CDR3 in DNA: TGTGCCAGCAGTTGGGACAGGGGAAGTGACGAGCAGTACTTC. Protein: CASSWDRGSDEQYF.

The chain has TRBV9 and TRBJ2-3; D may be TRBD2 (6 bases). Germline V CDR1 and CDR2: SGDLS, YYNGEE. This CDR3 has 16 amino acids. V dropped 4 bases and J dropped 1 base, with 16 bases sitting between them. The CDR3 spells CASSPRRDSGTDTQYF. CDR3 DNA: TGTGCCAGCAGCCCAAGACGGGACTCTGGCACAGATACGCAGTATTTT.

The rearrangement links TRBV7-6 to TRBJ2-3; 7 nucleotides align to TRBD2. Germline CDR1 SGHVS, CDR2 FNYEAQ. The trim removed 1 base at V and 2 bases at J, leaving 6 bases unmatched. The CDR3 extends over 16 amino acids. CDR3 in amino acids: CASSLGPSGNTDTQYF. Written as DNA, the CDR3 is TGTGCCAGCAGCTTAGGGCCTAGCGGAAACACAGATACGCAGTATTTT.

This clone was seen only a few times. This rearrangement joins TRBV5-4 to TRBJ1-1, with a weak D call TRBD1 (6 bases). The CDR3 runs to 16 residues. Between the trimmed V and J ends, which lost 0 bases and 0 bases, there was a span of 12 bases. In germline, CDR1 is SGHNT, CDR2 YYREEE (reference sequence). The CDR3 protein is CASSLVGGQMNTEAFF. DNA of the CDR3: TGTGCCAGCAGCTTGGTCGGGGGGCAGATGAACACTGAAGCTTTCTTT.

This clone was found once. The V gene is TRBV7-2, the J gene TRBJ1-1; no clear D. The CDR3 is 12 amino acids. The germline V gene encodes CDR1 SGHTA and CDR2 FQGNSA. V gave up 2 bases and J gave up 10 bases, with 11 bases separating them. The CDR3 loop reads CASSLYGWGAFF. The CDR3 bases are TGTGCCAGCAGCTTATATGGCTGGGGAGCTTTCTTT.

This chain joins TRBV10-3 and TRBJ2-7; 9 nucleotides agree with TRBD1. The length of the CDR3 is 14 residues. Germline V gene lookup returns CDR1 ENHRY and CDR2 SYGVKD. CDR3 sequence (DNA): TGTGCATCAGGGACAGGGATATCTTCCTACGAGCAGTACTTC. This sequence encodes CASGTGISSYEQYF.

The V and J genes are TRBV11-1 and TRBJ1-1; D gene uncertain. Between the trimmed V and J ends, which lost 5 bases and 1 base, there was a span of 8 bases. This CDR3 has 13 residues. CDR1 and CDR2 (germline): SGHAT, FQDESV (reference sequence). CDR3 nucleotide sequence: TGTGCCAGCAGCGCACAAGCGAACACTGAAGCTTTCTTT. Protein sequence: CASSAQANTEAFF.

The chain has TRBV4-2 and TRBJ2-7, with D maybe TRBD1 (6 bases). Germline CDR1 is LGHNA and CDR2 is YNFKEQ. Trimming stripped 0 bases from V and 2 bases from J, with 17 bases between. CDR3 length: 17 residues. This CDR3 is CASSQELAPGVPYEQYF. CDR3 bases: TGTGCCAGCAGCCAAGAGCTAGCCCCAGGGGTTCCCTACGAGCAGTACTTC.

This clone was seen a handful of times. CDR3 region: CAWSVRRESYNEQFF. CDR3 coding DNA: TGTGCCTGGAGTGTACGTCGCGAGTCCTACAATGAGCAGTTCTTC. The chain uses TRBV30 and TRBJ2-1; D gene uncertain. With 0 bases removed from V and 1 base from J, the gap between germline ends came to 10 bases. The CDR3 consists of 15 residues. Germline V gene lookup returns CDR1 GTSNPN and CDR2 SVGIG (reference sequence).